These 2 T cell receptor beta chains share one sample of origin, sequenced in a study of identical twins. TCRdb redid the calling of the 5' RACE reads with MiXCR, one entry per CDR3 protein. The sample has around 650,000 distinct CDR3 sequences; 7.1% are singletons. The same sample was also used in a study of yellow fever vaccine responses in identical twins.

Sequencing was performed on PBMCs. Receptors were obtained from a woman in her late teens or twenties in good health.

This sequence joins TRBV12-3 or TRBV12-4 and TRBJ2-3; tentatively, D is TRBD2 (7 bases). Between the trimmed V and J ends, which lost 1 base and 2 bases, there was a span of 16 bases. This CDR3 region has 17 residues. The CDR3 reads CASSLGWGGRVTDTQYF. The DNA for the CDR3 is TGTGCCAGCAGTTTAGGGTGGGGGGGCCGAGTCACAGATACGCAGTATTTT.

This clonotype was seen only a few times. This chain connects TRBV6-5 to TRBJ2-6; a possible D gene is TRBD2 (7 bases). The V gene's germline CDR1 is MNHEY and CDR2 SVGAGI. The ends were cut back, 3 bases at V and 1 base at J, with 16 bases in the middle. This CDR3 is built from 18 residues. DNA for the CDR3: TGTGCCAGCAGTTATAGGGGGGGCGTATTATCTGGGGCCAACGTCCTGACTTTC. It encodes CASSYRGGVLSGANVLTF.